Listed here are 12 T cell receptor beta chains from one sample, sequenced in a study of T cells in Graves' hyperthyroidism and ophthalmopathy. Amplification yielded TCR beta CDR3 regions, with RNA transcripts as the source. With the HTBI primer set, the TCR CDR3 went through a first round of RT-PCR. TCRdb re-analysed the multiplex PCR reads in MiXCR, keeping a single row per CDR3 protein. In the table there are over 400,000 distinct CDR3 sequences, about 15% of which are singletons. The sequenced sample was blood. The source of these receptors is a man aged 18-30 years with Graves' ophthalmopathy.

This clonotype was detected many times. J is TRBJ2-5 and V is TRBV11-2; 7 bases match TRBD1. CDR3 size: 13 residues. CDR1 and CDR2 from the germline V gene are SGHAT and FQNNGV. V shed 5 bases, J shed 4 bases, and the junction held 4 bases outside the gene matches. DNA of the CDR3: TGTGCCAGCAGCCCCACAGGGGTAGAGACCCAGTACTTC. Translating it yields CASSPTGVETQYF.

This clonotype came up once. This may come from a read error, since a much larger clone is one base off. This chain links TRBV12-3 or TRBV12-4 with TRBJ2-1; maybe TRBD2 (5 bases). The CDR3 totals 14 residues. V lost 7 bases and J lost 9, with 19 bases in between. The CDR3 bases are TGTGCCAGCACCTCATCTCCGGGAAACACTGAGCAGTTCTTC. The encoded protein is CASTSSPGNTEQFF.

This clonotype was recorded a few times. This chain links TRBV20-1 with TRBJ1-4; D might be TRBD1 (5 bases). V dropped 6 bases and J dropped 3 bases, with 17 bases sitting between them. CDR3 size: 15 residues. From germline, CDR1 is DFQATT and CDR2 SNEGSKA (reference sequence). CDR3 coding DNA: TGCAGTGCCCTAGCCCAGGGTGCGGCTAATGAAAAACTGTTTTTT. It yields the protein CSALAQGAANEKLFF.

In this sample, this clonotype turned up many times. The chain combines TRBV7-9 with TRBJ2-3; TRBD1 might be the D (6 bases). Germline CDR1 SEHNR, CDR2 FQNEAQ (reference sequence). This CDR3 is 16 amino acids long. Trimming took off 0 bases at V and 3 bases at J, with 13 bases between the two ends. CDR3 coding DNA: TGTGCCAGCAGCTTAGCAGGGACAAGTGGAACAGATACGCAGTATTTT. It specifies CASSLAGTSGTDTQYF.

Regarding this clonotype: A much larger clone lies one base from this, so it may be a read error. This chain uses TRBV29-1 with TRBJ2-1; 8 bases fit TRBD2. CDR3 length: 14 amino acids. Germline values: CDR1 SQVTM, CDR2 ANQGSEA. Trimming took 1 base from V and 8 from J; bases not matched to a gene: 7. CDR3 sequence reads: CSVEADGGADEQFF. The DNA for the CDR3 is TGCAGCGTTGAAGCTGACGGGGGGGCTGATGAGCAGTTCTTC.

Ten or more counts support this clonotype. This chain's CDR3 is CAIGGLAGNNEQFF. CDR3 nucleotides: TGTGCCATCGGTGGGCTAGCGGGGAACAATGAGCAGTTCTTC. The rearrangement joins TRBV10-3 to TRBJ2-1; 9 nucleotides align to TRBD2. CDR3 size: 14 residues. Germline V gene data show CDR1 as ENHRY and CDR2 as SYGVKD. The V segment lost 8 bases and the J segment 5 bases; nucleotides outside the gene matches: 7.

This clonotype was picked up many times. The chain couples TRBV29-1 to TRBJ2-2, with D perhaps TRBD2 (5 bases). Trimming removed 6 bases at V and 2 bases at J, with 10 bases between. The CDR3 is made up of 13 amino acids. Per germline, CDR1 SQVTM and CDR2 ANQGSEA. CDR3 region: CSVGRENTGELFF. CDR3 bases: TGCAGCGTAGGACGGGAAAACACCGGGGAGCTGTTTTTT.

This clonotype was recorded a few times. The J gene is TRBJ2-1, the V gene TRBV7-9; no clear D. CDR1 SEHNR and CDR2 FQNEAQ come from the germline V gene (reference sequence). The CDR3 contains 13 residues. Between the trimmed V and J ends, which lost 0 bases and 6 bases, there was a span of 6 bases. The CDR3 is CASSLAVVNEQFF. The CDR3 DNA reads TGTGCCAGCAGCTTAGCGGTGGTCAATGAGCAGTTCTTC.

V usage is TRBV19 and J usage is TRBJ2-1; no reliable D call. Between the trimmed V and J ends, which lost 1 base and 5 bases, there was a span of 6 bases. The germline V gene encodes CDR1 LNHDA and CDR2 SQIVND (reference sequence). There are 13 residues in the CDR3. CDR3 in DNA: TGTGCCAGTAGTATAGGGGCTGACAATGAGCAGTTCTTC. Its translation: CASSIGADNEQFF.

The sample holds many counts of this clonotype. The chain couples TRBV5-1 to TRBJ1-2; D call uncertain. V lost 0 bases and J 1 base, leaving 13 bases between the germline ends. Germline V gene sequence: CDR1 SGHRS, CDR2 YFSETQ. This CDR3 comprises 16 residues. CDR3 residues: CASSLATGAINYGYTF. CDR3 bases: TGCGCCAGCAGCTTGGCCACCGGAGCCATTAACTATGGCTACACCTTC.

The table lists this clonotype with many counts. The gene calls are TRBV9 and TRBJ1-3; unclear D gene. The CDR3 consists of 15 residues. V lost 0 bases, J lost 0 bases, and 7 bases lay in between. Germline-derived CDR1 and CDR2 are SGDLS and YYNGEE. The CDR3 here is CASSVDDFSGNTIYF. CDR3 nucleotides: TGTGCCAGCAGCGTAGACGACTTCTCTGGAAACACCATATATTTT.

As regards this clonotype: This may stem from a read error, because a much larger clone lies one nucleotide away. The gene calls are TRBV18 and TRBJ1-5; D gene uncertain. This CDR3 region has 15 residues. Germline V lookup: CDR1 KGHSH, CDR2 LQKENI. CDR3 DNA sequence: TGTGCCAGCTCACCAGGAGGCAGGCTCGGGCAGCCCAAGCATTTT. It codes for CASSPGGRLGQPKHF.